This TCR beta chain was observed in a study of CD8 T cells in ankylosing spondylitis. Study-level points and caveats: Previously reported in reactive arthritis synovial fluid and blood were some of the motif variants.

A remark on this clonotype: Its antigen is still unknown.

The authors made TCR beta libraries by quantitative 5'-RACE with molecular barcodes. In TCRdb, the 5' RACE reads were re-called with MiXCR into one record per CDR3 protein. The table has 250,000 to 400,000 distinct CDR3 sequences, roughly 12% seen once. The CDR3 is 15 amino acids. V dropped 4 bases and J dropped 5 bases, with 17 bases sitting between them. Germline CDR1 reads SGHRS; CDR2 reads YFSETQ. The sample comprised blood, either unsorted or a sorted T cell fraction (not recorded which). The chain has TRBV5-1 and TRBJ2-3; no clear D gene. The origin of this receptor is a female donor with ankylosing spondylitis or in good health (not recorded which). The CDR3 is CASSLETPWGDTQYF. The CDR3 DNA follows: TGCGCCAGCAGCCTCGAAACACCGTGGGGAGATACGCAGTATTTT.